Presented here are 23 T cell receptor beta chains from one specimen sequenced in a study of T-cell memory formation after mild COVID-19. TCRdb independently ran MiXCR on the 5' RACE reads; one entry per CDR3 protein. The table includes 170,000 or so distinct CDR3 sequences, roughly 31% detected once. The sequenced sample was PBMCs or a T cell subset sorted from them (not recorded which). Source of these receptors: an adult woman who had mild COVID-19 (a few samples of this study predate the infection). Cell type and time point are not known.

This chain links TRBV3-1 with TRBJ1-6; 8 nucleotides match TRBD1. The germline V gene has CDR1 LGHDT and CDR2 YNNKEL (reference sequence). There are 17 residues in the CDR3. After removal of 4 bases from V and 8 bases from J, the junction contained 13 bases not matched to a gene. The CDR3 reads CASSLFPRGTGDSPLHF. The DNA of the CDR3 is TGTGCCAGCAGCCTCTTCCCCCGCGGGACAGGAGATTCACCCCTCCACTTT.

This clonotype was seen a few times. The V and J genes are TRBV20-1 and TRBJ2-5, with D maybe TRBD1 (6 bases). The germline gives CDR1 DFQATT, CDR2 SNEGSKA (reference sequence). V was clipped by 6 bases and J by 5 bases, with 13 bases between them. The CDR3 is made up of 12 amino acids. Here the CDR3 DNA reads TGCAGTGCACAAGACAGGAGGGAGACCCAGTACTTC. Amino acid sequence: CSAQDRRETQYF.

This clonotype has just a few counts. This chain connects TRBV5-1 to TRBJ2-7; TRBD2 matches 7 bases. Germline lookup yields CDR1 SGHRS and CDR2 YFSETQ. V lost 7 bases and J lost 1; bases outside the gene matches: 8. The CDR3 is 14 amino acids. The CDR3 DNA sequence: TGCGCCAGCGCTGCGGGGGACCGTTCCTACGAGCAGTACTTC. Translated, it gives CASAAGDRSYEQYF.

This chain joins TRBV7-8 and TRBJ2-2; 10 bases fit TRBD1. The CDR3 has 21 amino acids. The germline V gene has CDR1 SGHVS and CDR2 FQNEAQ. V lost 2 bases and J lost 4; bases outside the gene matches: 19. The CDR3 spells CASSLSRGMGYRDRGTGELFF. The CDR3, as DNA: TGTGCCAGCAGCTTAAGTCGGGGAATGGGGTACCGGGACAGGGGCACCGGGGAGCTGTTTTTT. Looking up the rest from reference TRBV7-8 and TRBJ2-2 gives the full variable domain: GAGVSQSPRYKVAKRGQDVALRCDPISGHVSLFWYQQALGQGPEFLTYFQNEAQLDKSGLPSDRFFAERPEGSVSTLKIQRTQQEDSAVYLCASSLSRGMGYRDRGTGELFFGEGSRLTVL.

The V call is TRBV4-1, the J call TRBJ2-7, with 7 bases fitting TRBD1. This CDR3 is built from 15 residues. V dropped 1 base and J dropped 3; count of bases not matched to a gene: 6. CDR1 is MGHRA and CDR2 is YSYEKL in the germline V gene. CDR3 nucleotide sequence: TGCGCCAGCAGCCAAGTGTGGACAGGAGTCTACGAGCAGTACTTC. It yields the protein CASSQVWTGVYEQYF.

The chain is built from TRBV12-3 or TRBV12-4 and TRBJ2-3; 9 bases agree with TRBD2. With V trimmed by 5 bases and J by 2 bases, 11 bases remained unmatched. The length of the CDR3 is 17 residues. CDR3 sequence (DNA): TGTGCCAGCAGTCTCCTAGCTAGCGGGGAAGACACAGATACGCAGTATTTT. Protein product: CASSLLASGEDTDTQYF.

The genes are TRBV20-1 and TRBJ2-4; maybe TRBD2 (5 bases). CDR1 is DFQATT and CDR2 is SNEGSKA in the germline V gene (reference sequence). V was cut by 4 bases and J by 0 bases, with 7 bases left in between. The CDR3 loop spans 13 amino acids. CDR3 sequence (DNA): TGCAGTGCTACCCGGGAAGCCAAAAACATTCAGTACTTC. Translation gives CSATREAKNIQYF.

V usage is TRBV30 and J usage is TRBJ2-7, with 8 bases aligning to TRBD1. With V trimmed by 3 bases and J by 0 bases, 7 bases remained unmatched. The CDR3 extends over 15 amino acids. Germline V lookup: CDR1 GTSNPN, CDR2 SVGIG (reference sequence). The CDR3 loop reads CAWSGRQGISYEQYF. The CDR3 DNA is TGTGCCTGGAGCGGTCGACAGGGGATCTCCTACGAGCAGTACTTC.

The gene calls are TRBV6-5 and TRBJ2-7; 9 bases agree with TRBD2. V lost 0 bases to trimming and J lost 2 bases; unmatched junction nucleotides: 11. CDR1 is MNHEY and CDR2 is SVGAGI in the germline V gene. The CDR3 totals 18 residues. CDR3 region: CASSYSIQRLAAAYEQYF. The DNA of the CDR3 is TGTGCCAGCAGTTACTCGATCCAAAGACTAGCGGCCGCCTACGAGCAGTACTTC.

CDR3 region: CSALDRLNTEAFF. CDR3 DNA sequence: TGCAGTGCGTTGGACAGACTGAACACTGAAGCTTTCTTT. The chain recombines TRBV20-1 with TRBJ1-1; D may be TRBD1 (6 bases). There are 13 residues in the CDR3. Trimming cost V 6 bases and J 0 bases, with 11 bases left between them. CDR1 is DFQATT and CDR2 is SNEGSKA in the germline V gene (reference sequence).

This clonotype was counted only a few times. This chain joins TRBV20-1 and TRBJ1-5, with unresolved D. The CDR3 has 14 residues. CDR1 is DFQATT, CDR2 SNEGSKA, per germline (reference sequence). Trimming cost V 1 base and J 3 bases, with 10 bases left between them. CDR3: CSARGSGVNQPQHF. CDR3 DNA sequence: TGCAGTGCTAGAGGTTCAGGTGTCAATCAGCCCCAGCATTTT.

This clonotype showed up just once. The J gene is TRBJ2-5, the V gene TRBV24-1; D call uncertain. The V gene lost 3 bases and the J gene lost 4 bases, with 8 bases spanning the gap. Germline loops: CDR1 KGHDR, CDR2 SFDVKD. The CDR3 extends over 13 amino acids. The CDR3 DNA reads as TGTGCCACCAGTGATACGCCGCCAGAGACCCAGTACTTC. It translates to CATSDTPPETQYF.

V is TRBV6-1 and J is TRBJ1-4, with D unclear. Trimming took 6 bases from V and 3 from J, leaving 2 bases between them. Germline CDR1 reads MNHNS; CDR2 reads SASEGT. The CDR3 totals 11 residues. The CDR3 DNA reads TGTGCCAGCAGAGCTAATGAAAAACTGTTTTTT. This translates into CASRANEKLFF.

This chain uses TRBV30 with TRBJ2-1; D perhaps matches TRBD1 (5 bases). Germline CDR1 reads GTSNPN; CDR2 reads SVGIG (reference sequence). CDR3 length equals 13 residues. The ends were cut back, 1 base at V and 3 bases at J, with 7 bases in the middle. The CDR3 region has the DNA TGTGCCTGGAGTGAAGGGGACTACAATGAGCAGTTCTTC. Residues: CAWSEGDYNEQFF.

The CDR3 here is CSVVWGNADTQYF. The CDR3 region has the DNA TGCAGCGTTGTATGGGGTAATGCAGATACGCAGTATTTT. The chain joins TRBV29-1 to TRBJ2-3; no definite D call. The germline V gene encodes CDR1 SQVTM and CDR2 ANQGSEA. Trimming pared 4 bases from V and 4 bases from J, leaving 12 bases between. The CDR3 totals 13 residues.

J is TRBJ2-1 and V is TRBV3-1, with 11 bases identical to TRBD2. CDR3 length: 16 amino acids. V dropped 4 bases and J dropped 3; count of bases not matched to a gene: 5. Germline V CDR1 and CDR2: LGHDT, YNNKEL (reference sequence). Written as DNA, the CDR3 is TGTGCCAGCAGCCCGCCGGGACTAGCGGACTACAATGAGCAGTTCTTC. This sequence encodes CASSPPGLADYNEQFF.

The V call is TRBV27, the J call TRBJ2-1, with 8 nucleotides matching TRBD1. CDR1 is MNHEY and CDR2 is SMNVEV in the germline V gene (reference sequence). The junction had 6 bases not matched to a gene; V was cut back by 5 bases and J by 0 bases. CDR3 length equals 16 residues. CDR3 amino acids: CASSPDRGSSYNEQFF. Written as DNA, the CDR3 is TGTGCCAGCAGTCCCGACAGGGGCAGCTCCTACAATGAGCAGTTCTTC.

This clonotype showed up just a few times. This rearrangement joins TRBV5-6 to TRBJ1-6, with 12 bases lining up with TRBD1. CDR3 size: 16 residues. The trim removed 4 bases at V and 13 bases at J, leaving 12 bases unmatched. The germline V gene has CDR1 SGHDT and CDR2 YYEEEE. This CDR3 reads CASSLSGGTGGLPLHF. Here the CDR3 DNA reads TGTGCCAGCAGCCTGAGTGGCGGGACAGGGGGCCTGCCCCTCCACTTT.

This clonotype was detected only a few times. V is TRBV5-1 and J is TRBJ1-1, with D perhaps TRBD1 (5 bases). Trimming took 1 base from V and 5 from J, leaving 15 bases between them. The germline CDR1 and CDR2 sequences are SGHRS and YFSETQ. The CDR3 length is 15 residues. The CDR3 DNA is TGCGCCAGCAGCTTGAATCAGGGCGGGAAGACTGAAGCTTTCTTT. As protein: CASSLNQGGKTEAFF.

The sample holds many counts of this clonotype. CDR3 sequence reads: CASSPRTGHNSPLHF. In DNA, the CDR3 is TGTGCCAGCAGCCCTAGGACAGGGCATAATTCACCCCTCCACTTT. The chain employs TRBV9 and TRBJ1-6, with 8 bases matching TRBD1. There are 15 residues in the CDR3. Germline CDR1 is SGDLS and CDR2 is YYNGEE. The trim removed 4 bases at V and 5 bases at J, leaving 5 bases unmatched.

This chain uses TRBV11-2 with TRBJ2-1; 8 positions match TRBD2. CDR3 size: 16 residues. V shed 1 base and J 1 base; nucleotides not matched to a gene: 3. Germline-derived CDR1 and CDR2 are SGHAT and FQNNGV. As DNA, the CDR3 is TGTGCCAGCAGCTTAGGGGTAGCGGGGTCCTACAATGAGCAGTTCTTC. Protein: CASSLGVAGSYNEQFF.

This clonotype has just a few counts. The chain couples TRBV9 to TRBJ2-3, with unresolved D. Trimming pared 0 bases from V and 5 bases from J, leaving 10 bases between. The CDR3 is 14 amino acids. Germline V gene data show CDR1 as SGDLS and CDR2 as YYNGEE. CDR3 bases: TGTGCCAGCAGCGTAGCCCATTCGGAAGATACGCAGTATTTT. Its translation is CASSVAHSEDTQYF. The full variable domain, its missing parts supplied by reference TRBV9 and TRBJ2-3, is DSGVTQTPKHLITATGQRVTLRCSPRSGDLSVYWYQQSLDQGLQFLIQYYNGEERAKGNILERFSAQQFPDLHSELNLSSLELGDSALYFCASSVAHSEDTQYFGPGTRLTVL.

This clonotype was observed a handful of times. Written as DNA, the CDR3 is TGCGCCAGCAGCTCCGGACAACAGGCCGAGACCCAGTACTTC. It is translated as CASSSGQQAETQYF. J is TRBJ2-5 and V is TRBV5-1, with a possible D match to TRBD1 (5 bases). In germline, CDR1 is SGHRS, CDR2 YFSETQ. V lost 3 bases, J lost 5 bases, and 14 bases lay in between. The CDR3 is 14 residues long.